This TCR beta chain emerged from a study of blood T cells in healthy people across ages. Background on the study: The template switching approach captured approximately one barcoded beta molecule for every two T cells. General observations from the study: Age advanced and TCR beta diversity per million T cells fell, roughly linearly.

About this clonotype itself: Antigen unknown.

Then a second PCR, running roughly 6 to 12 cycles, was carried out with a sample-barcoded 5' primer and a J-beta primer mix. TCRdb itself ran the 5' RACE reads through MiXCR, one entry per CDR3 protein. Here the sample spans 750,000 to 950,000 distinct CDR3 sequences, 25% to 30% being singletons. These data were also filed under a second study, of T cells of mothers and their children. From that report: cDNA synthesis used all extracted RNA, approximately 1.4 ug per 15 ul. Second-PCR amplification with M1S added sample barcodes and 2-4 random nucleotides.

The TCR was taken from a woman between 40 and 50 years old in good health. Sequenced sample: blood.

The CDR3 spells CASKWGGDYGYTF. CDR3 coding DNA: TGTGCCAGCAAGTGGGGTGGCGACTATGGCTACACCTTC. The V call is TRBV28, the J call TRBJ1-2; D remains unclear. Germline V gene sequence: CDR1 MDHEN, CDR2 SYDVKM. CDR3 length equals 13 residues. Between the trimmed V and J ends, which lost 7 bases and 3 bases, there was a span of 12 bases.